This T cell receptor (beta chain) was identified in a study of T cells in women clearing cervical HPV infection. Study-level background: Case blood drawn at lesion detection; control blood after infection cleared. Cases' blood sampling followed lesion detection by median roughly 160 days (90 to 200).

A note on this clone: Its antigen is not known. The read gets to within 3 residues of the CDR3 end, and the germline J gene fills in the rest.

CDR1 is SNHLY, CDR2 FYNNEI, per germline. The CDR3 runs to 12 residues. The V end was cut by 7 bases, the J end by 7 bases, with 13 bases between. Broader study findings: TRBV6-7 relative abundance averaged roughly 0.1% in cases and more than 0.15% in controls. T-cell numbers per sample were unknown and may explain richness differences.

Only in-frame clones appear in the TCRdb table, and some are missing; sequencing was by immunoSEQ multiplex PCR. The table for this sample gives 22,000 or so clones. The chain recombines TRBV2 with TRBJ2-5; D might be TRBD1 (6 bases). The sequenced sample consisted of blood buffy coat. The TCR comes from a woman between 18 and 75 years old with a cervical HPV16 infection that either progressed to CIN3+ or cleared (not recorded which). The CDR3 DNA, read in part, is TGTGCCAGCACCGGGACAAGGGGGACC. This codes for CASTGTRGT. The CDR3, in full, reads CASTGTRGTQYF. The complete variable domain, with remaining parts taken from reference TRBV2 and TRBJ2-5, reads EPEVTQTPSHQVTQMGQEVILRCVPISNHLYFYWYRQILGQKVEFLVSFYNNEISEKSEIFDDQFSVERPDGSNFTLKIRSTKLEDSAMYFCASTGTRGTQYFGPGTRLLVL.